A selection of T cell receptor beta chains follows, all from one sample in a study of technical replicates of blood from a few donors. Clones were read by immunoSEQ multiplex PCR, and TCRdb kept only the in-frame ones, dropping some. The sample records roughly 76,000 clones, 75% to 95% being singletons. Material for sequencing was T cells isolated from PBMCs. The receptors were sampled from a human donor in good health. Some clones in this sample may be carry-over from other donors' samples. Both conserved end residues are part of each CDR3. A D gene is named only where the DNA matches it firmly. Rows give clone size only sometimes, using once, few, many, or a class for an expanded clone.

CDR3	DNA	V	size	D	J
CASSERTGTTGELFF	TGTGCCAGCAGTGAGAGGACAGGGACCACCGGGGAGCTGTTTTTT	TRBV25-1	.	TRBD1	TRBJ2-2
CASSLAGGIGTDTQYF	TGTGCCAGCAGCTTGGCCGGAGGGATCGGCACAGATACGCAGTATTTT	TRBV5-5	.	.	TRBJ2-3
CASSLPELAANTGELFF	TGTGCCAGCAGCCTGCCGGAACTAGCGGCGAACACCGGGGAGCTGTTTTTT	TRBV7-9	.	TRBD2	TRBJ2-2
CASSLGGPGNTIYF	TGTGCCAGCAGCTTGGGGGGGCCTGGAAACACCATATATTTT	TRBV5-5	.	.	TRBJ1-3
CAVQGGEAFF	TGTGCCGTCCAAGGAGGTGAAGCTTTCTTT	TRBV9	few	.	TRBJ1-1
CASSDVSNTEAFF	TGCGCCAGCAGTGACGTTAGCAACACTGAAGCTTTCTTT	TRBV10-1	few	.	TRBJ1-1
CASSLRLAGGGAETQYF	TGTGCCAGCAGCTTAAGACTAGCGGGAGGGGGGGCGGAGACCCAGTACTTC	TRBV11-2	.	TRBD2	TRBJ2-5
CASSLIGGRGYTF	TGTGCCAGCAGCTTAATAGGAGGCAGGGGCTACACCTTC	TRBV7-3	.	.	TRBJ1-2
CASSENGLAATYEQYF	TGTGCCAGCAGTGAGAATGGACTAGCGGCTACCTACGAGCAGTACTTC	TRBV6-1	.	TRBD2	TRBJ2-7
CASRTLAEPQDNEQFF	TGTGCCAGCAGGACCCTAGCGGAGCCGCAAGACAATGAGCAGTTCTTC	TRBV27	once	TRBD2	TRBJ2-1
CASRDTGAYGYTF	TGTGCCAGCAGGGATACAGGGGCCTATGGCTACACCTTC	TRBV2	.	TRBD1	TRBJ1-2
CASSVTGSVQTEAFF	TGTGCCAGCAGCGTGACAGGTTCCGTACAAACTGAAGCTTTCTTT	TRBV9	few	.	TRBJ1-1
CASTPGTSQYGHNEQFF	TGTGCCAGTACCCCGGGGACTAGTCAATATGGCCACAATGAGCAGTTCTTC	TRBV19	.	TRBD2	TRBJ2-1
CASSFMYEQYF	TGTGCCAGCAGCTTCATGTACGAGCAGTACTTC	TRBV11-3	.	.	TRBJ2-7
CASSPGTFLSYEQYF	TGTGCCAGCAGCCCCGGGACTTTCCTCTCCTACGAGCAGTACTTC	TRBV27	.	.	TRBJ2-7
CASRRGGETQYF	TGTGCCAGCAGACGCGGAGGGGAGACCCAGTACTTC	TRBV6-5	.	.	TRBJ2-5
CASSLVGGPQETQYF	TGTGCCAGCAGCTTAGTTGGAGGACCCCAAGAGACCCAGTACTTC	TRBV7-2	once	.	TRBJ2-5
CASSSYTGTAAVQPQHF	TGTGCCAGTAGTTCATATACCGGGACAGCGGCAGTCCAGCCCCAGCATTTT	TRBV19	.	TRBD1	TRBJ1-5
CASSLESETQYF	TGTGCCAGCAGCTTAGAGAGCGAGACCCAGTACTTC	TRBV11-3	.	.	TRBJ2-5
CASSPPTSGSYEQYF	TGTGCCAGCTCACCGCCGACTAGCGGGAGCTACGAGCAGTACTTC	TRBV18	.	TRBD2	TRBJ2-7
CASSPRQLNTEAFF	TGTGCCAGCAGCCCCCGACAGCTGAACACTGAAGCTTTCTTT	TRBV13	.	.	TRBJ1-1
CASSPGLLRTDTQYF	TGTGCCAGCTCACCGGGACTGCTCCGCACAGATACGCAGTATTTT	TRBV18	.	.	TRBJ2-3
CASKVAGTDTQYF	TGTGCCAGCAAAGTAGCGGGCACAGATACGCAGTATTTT	TRBV7-2	.	.	TRBJ2-3
CASFLGTVNTEAFF	TGTGCCAGCTTTTTGGGGACAGTGAACACTGAAGCTTTCTTT	TRBV6-1	.	TRBD1	TRBJ1-1
CASSVASGGLKFNEQFF	TGTGCCAGCAGCGTAGCTAGCGGGGGACTAAAATTCAATGAGCAGTTCTTC	TRBV9	once	TRBD2	TRBJ2-1
CASSQKGEGLHYGYTF	TGTGCCAGCAGCCAAAAAGGGGAGGGTCTTCACTATGGCTACACCTTC	TRBV14	.	.	TRBJ1-2
CASTREQETQYF	TGTGCCTCGACAAGGGAGCAAGAGACCCAGTACTTC	TRBV30	.	.	TRBJ2-5
CASSVAGGRKETQYF	TGTGCCAGCAGCGTAGCGGGGGGCCGGAAAGAGACCCAGTACTTC	TRBV9	.	.	TRBJ2-5
CATSRDPGGTIYF	TGTGCCACCAGCAGAGATCCAGGGGGCACCATATATTTT	TRBV15	.	TRBD1	TRBJ1-3
CASTIGGAFGYTF	TGTGCCAGCACTATAGGGGGCGCGTTTGGCTACACCTTC	TRBV2	.	TRBD1	TRBJ1-2
CAWSVKQGNQPQHF	TGTGCCTGGAGTGTGAAACAGGGAAATCAGCCCCAGCATTTT	TRBV30	.	.	TRBJ1-5
CASSELAGHSYEQYF	TGTGCCAGCAGTGAACTAGCGGGCCACTCCTACGAGCAGTACTTC	TRBV25-1	.	TRBD2	TRBJ2-7
CASSGNWGSEQFF	TGTGCCAGCAGTGGAAATTGGGGCTCTGAGCAGTTCTTC	TRBV6-5	.	.	TRBJ2-1
CSVRGGSLYGYTF	TGCAGCGTCCGCGGAGGCAGCCTCTATGGCTACACCTTC	TRBV29-1	.	.	TRBJ1-2
CASSTEGYEQYF	TGTGCCAGCAGCACGGAGGGCTACGAGCAGTACTTC	TRBV5-5	.	.	TRBJ2-7
CASSQKLGALSYEQFF	TGTGCCAGCAGCCAGAAGCTGGGGGCGCTTTCCTATGAGCAGTTCTTC	TRBV28	.	.	TRBJ2-1
CAPCSKYEQYF	TGCGCCCCCTGTAGTAAATACGAGCAGTACTTC	TRBV5-1	.	.	TRBJ2-7
CASSPGRGETQYF	TGCGCCAGCAGTCCAGGGAGGGGAGAGACCCAGTACTTC	TRBV4-1	once	TRBD2	TRBJ2-5
CASSLVWGEGGTIYF	TGTGCCAGCAGCCTCGTCTGGGGAGAAGGGGGCACCATATATTTT	TRBV11-2	.	.	TRBJ1-3
CASSLDRSYEQYF	TGTGCCAGCAGCTTGGACAGATCCTACGAGCAGTACTTC	TRBV5-4	.	.	TRBJ2-7
CASLDGGQIYEQYF	TGTGCCAGCCTGGACGGAGGGCAGATCTACGAGCAGTACTTC	TRBV2	.	.	TRBJ2-7
CASSLRGSEIITEAFF	TGTGCCAGCAGCTTAAGAGGGTCGGAGATAATCACTGAAGCTTTCTTT	TRBV7-3	.	.	TRBJ1-1
CASSLGASGPSTDTQYF	TGTGCCAGCAGCTTAGGGGCTAGCGGACCGAGCACAGATACGCAGTATTTT	TRBV7-2	.	TRBD2	TRBJ2-3
CASSVEVASEQFF	TGTGCCAGCAGCGTAGAAGTGGCTAGCGAGCAGTTCTTC	TRBV9	.	.	TRBJ2-1
CAISELRYRGTDTQYF	TGTGCCATCAGTGAACTGCGGTACCGGGGGACAGATACGCAGTATTTT	TRBV10-3	.	.	TRBJ2-3
CAGLARVHEQYF	TGTGCCGGCTTGGCCAGGGTCCACGAGCAGTACTTC	TRBV21-1	once	.	TRBJ2-7
CALQGSGDTQYF	TGTGCCCTGCAGGGGAGTGGAGATACGCAGTATTTT	TRBV30	once	.	TRBJ2-3
CASSADLQGAYGYTF	TGTGCCAGTAGTGCGGATCTACAGGGGGCTTATGGCTACACCTTC	TRBV19	.	TRBD1	TRBJ1-2
CASSREVGPRNEQFF	TGCGCCAGCAGCCGGGAGGTGGGTCCCCGCAATGAGCAGTTCTTC	TRBV4-1	.	.	TRBJ2-1
CAWKPLTGPYEQYF	TGTGCCTGGAAACCACTAACAGGGCCCTACGAGCAGTACTTC	TRBV30	.	.	TRBJ2-7
CASSQDRGYGYTF	TGTGCCAGCTCACAGGACAGGGGGTATGGCTACACCTTC	TRBV6-5	.	TRBD1	TRBJ1-2
CASSLVNYEQYF	TGTGCCAGCAGCTTAGTCAACTACGAGCAGTACTTC	TRBV7-8	.	.	TRBJ2-7